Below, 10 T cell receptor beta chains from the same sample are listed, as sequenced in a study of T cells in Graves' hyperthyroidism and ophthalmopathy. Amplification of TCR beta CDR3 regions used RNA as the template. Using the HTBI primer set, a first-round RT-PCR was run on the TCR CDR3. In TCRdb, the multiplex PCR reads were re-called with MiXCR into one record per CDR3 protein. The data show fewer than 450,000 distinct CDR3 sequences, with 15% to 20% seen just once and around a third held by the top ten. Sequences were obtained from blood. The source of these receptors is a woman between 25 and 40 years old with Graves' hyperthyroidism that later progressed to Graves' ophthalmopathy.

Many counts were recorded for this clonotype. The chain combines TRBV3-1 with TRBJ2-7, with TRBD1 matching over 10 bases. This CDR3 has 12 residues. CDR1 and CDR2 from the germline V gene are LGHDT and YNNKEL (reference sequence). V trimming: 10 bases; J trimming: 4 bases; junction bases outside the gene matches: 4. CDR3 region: CATRDRGYEQYF. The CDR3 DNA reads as TGTGCCACCCGGGACAGGGGTTACGAGCAGTACTTC.

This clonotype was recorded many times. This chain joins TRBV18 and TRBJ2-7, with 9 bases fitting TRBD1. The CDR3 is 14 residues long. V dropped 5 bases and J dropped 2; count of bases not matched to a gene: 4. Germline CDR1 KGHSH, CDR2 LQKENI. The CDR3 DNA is TGTGCCAGCTCAACGGGACAGGGCCCCTACGAGCAGTACTTC. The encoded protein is CASSTGQGPYEQYF.

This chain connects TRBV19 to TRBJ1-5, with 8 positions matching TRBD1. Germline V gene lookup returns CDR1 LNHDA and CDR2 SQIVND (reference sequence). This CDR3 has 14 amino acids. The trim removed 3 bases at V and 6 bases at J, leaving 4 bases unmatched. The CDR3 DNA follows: TGTGCCAGTAGTATCAGCAGGGGGCTTCAGCCCCAGCATTTT. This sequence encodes CASSISRGLQPQHF. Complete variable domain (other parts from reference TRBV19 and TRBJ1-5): DGGITQSPKYLFRKEGQNVTLSCEQNLNHDAMYWYRQDPGQGLRLIYYSQIVNDFQKGDIAEGYSVSREKKESFPLTVTSAQKNPTAFYLCASSISRGLQPQHFGDGTRLSIL.

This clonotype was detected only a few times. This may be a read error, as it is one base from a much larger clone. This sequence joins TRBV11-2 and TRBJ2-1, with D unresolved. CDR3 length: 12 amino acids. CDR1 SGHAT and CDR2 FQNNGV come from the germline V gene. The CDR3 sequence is CASSASLNGQFF. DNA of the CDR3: TGTGCCAGCAGCGCCAGTCTCAATGGGCAGTTCTTC.

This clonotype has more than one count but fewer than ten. The CDR3 DNA reads TGCGCCAGCAGCCAAGGAATCCGGGAGACCCAGTACTTC. This gives the protein CASSQGIRETQYF. The J gene is TRBJ2-5, the V gene TRBV4-1; D is unresolved. Germline values: CDR1 MGHRA, CDR2 YSYEKL. V lost 1 base and J lost 5, with 8 bases in between. The CDR3 covers 13 residues.

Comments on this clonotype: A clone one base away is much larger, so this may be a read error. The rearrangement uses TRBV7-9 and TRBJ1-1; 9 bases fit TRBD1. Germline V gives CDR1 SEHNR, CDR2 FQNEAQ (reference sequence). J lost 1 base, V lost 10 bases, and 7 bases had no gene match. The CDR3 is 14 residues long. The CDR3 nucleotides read TGTGCCAACGGCAAACAGGGGGCGAACACTGAAGCTTTCTTT. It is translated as CANGKQGANTEAFF.

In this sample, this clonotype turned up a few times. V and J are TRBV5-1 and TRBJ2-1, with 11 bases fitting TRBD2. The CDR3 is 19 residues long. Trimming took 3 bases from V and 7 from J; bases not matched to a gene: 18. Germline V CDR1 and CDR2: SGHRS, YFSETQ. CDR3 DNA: TGCGCCAGCAGCTCTCCAATGGGTACTAGCGGGAGTGGTTGGAATGAGCAGTTCTTC. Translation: CASSSPMGTSGSGWNEQFF.

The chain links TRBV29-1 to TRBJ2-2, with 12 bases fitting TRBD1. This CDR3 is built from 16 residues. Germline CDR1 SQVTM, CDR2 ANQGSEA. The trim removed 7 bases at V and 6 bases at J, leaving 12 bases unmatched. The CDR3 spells CSALGAGQGAPGELFF. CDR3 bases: TGCAGCGCTTTAGGTGCGGGACAGGGGGCCCCCGGGGAGCTGTTTTTT.

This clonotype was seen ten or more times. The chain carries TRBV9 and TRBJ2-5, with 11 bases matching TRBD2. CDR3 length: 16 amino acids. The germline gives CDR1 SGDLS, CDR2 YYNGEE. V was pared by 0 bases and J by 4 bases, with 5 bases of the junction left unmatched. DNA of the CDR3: TGTGCCAGCAGCGTAGGAGGCCTAGCGGGAGGAGAGACCCAGTACTTC. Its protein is CASSVGGLAGGETQYF.

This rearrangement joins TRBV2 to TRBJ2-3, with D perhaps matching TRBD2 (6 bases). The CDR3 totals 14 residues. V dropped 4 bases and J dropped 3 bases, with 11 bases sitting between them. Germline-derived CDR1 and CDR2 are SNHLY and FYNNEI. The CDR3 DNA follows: TGTGCCAGCAGTGGTGGGCTAGCGACAGATACGCAGTATTTT. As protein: CASSGGLATDTQYF.